This TCR beta chain is drawn from a study of blood T cell repertoires in COVID-19. As for the study in general: Sites in the United States, Italy and Spain provided acute and convalescent COVID-19 samples. PBMCs, B-cell-depleted T cells, or T cells were the source of the cDNA or gDNA that made up the material.

Study processing details: Amplification of reference gene primers was used by the study to estimate nucleated cell counts. Assay used: immunoSEQ multiplex PCR; TCRdb lists only in-frame clones, some missing. That table gives V, J and clone size, and the DNA gave D and trimming. The sample has fewer than 500,000 clones, around 88% seen once. This CDR3 has 16 residues. The germline V gene encodes CDR1 SGHNT and CDR2 YYREEE (reference sequence). Details on this clone: An end of the junction differs from the germline gene, which may be a read error.

The source of this sequence is a woman aged 25-40 years with acute or convalescent COVID-19. The material sequenced was peripheral blood. The V and J genes are TRBV5-4 and TRBJ2-3; D is possibly TRBD1 (6 bases). The CDR3 region has the DNA TGTGCCAGCAGTGCGGCATGGGGGCAGAGCACAGATACGCTGTATTTT. Encoded protein: CASSAAWGQSTDTLYF. The variable domain in full, completed from reference TRBV5-4 and TRBJ2-3, reads ETGVTQSPTHLIKTRGQQVTLRCSSQSGHNTVSWYQQALGQGPQFIFQYYREEENGRGNFPPRFSGLQFPNYSSELNVNALELDDSALYLCASSAAWGQSTDTLYFGPGTRLTVL.